This T cell receptor beta chain was documented in a study of T cell changes during pregnancy in multiple sclerosis. Assay: immunoSEQ multiplex PCR; the TCRdb copy retains only in-frame clones and omits some. Among over 35,000 clones listed, 94% were seen once. From germline, CDR1 is SGHNT and CDR2 YYREEE (reference sequence). The V end was cut by 0 bases, the J end by 0 bases, with 7 bases between. The CDR3 extends over 15 amino acids. The chain recombines TRBV5-4 with TRBJ1-5, with a weak D call TRBD1 (5 bases). The origin of this receptor is a female donor with multiple sclerosis, enrolled in a pregnancy study. The specimen comprised CD8+ T cells from peripheral blood mononuclear cells, sampled in the third trimester of pregnancy. This CDR3 is CASSLAGGSNQPQHF. The DNA of the CDR3 is TGTGCCAGCAGCTTGGCCGGGGGTAGCAATCAGCCCCAGCATTTT. The variable domain in full, with the rest retrieved from reference TRBV5-4 and TRBJ1-5, is ETGVTQSPTHLIKTRGQQVTLRCSSQSGHNTVSWYQQALGQGPQFIFQYYREEENGRGNFPPRFSGLQFPNYSSELNVNALELDDSALYLCASSLAGGSNQPQHFGDGTRLSIL.